The 18 T cell receptor beta chains given below trace back to one sample, sequenced in a study of blood T cell repertoires in COVID-19. Sequencing was performed with immunoSEQ multiplex PCR; in TCRdb, only in-frame clones are kept and a portion is missing. This table has some 120,000 clones, roughly 85% appearing once. Sequenced material: peripheral blood. The receptors stem from a middle-aged man with acute or convalescent COVID-19.

The V gene is TRBV6-2 or TRBV6-3, the J gene TRBJ2-7, with TRBD2 matching over 9 bases. V trimming: 2 bases; J trimming: 3 bases; junction bases outside the gene matches: 14. CDR3 length: 18 residues. Germline CDR1 is MNHEY and CDR2 is SVGEGT. The CDR3 DNA reads as TGTGCCAGCAGTTACGTTGGTAATAGCGGGAGAGGGGACTACGAGCAGTACTTC. It is translated as CASSYVGNSGRGDYEQYF.

The chain recombines TRBV7-2 with TRBJ2-1; 7 positions match TRBD2. The CDR3 consists of 16 residues. Germline V CDR1 and CDR2: SGHTA, FQGNSA. V lost 5 bases, J lost 6 bases, and 13 bases stayed unmatched. The CDR3 region has the DNA TGTGCCAGCAGCCCTCCGGGGCTAGCGGTTACCAATGAGCAGTTCTTC. Translating it yields CASSPPGLAVTNEQFF.

The genes are TRBV6-5 and TRBJ1-1; TRBD1 is a possible D gene (5 bases). The germline CDR1 and CDR2 sequences are MNHEY and SVGAGI. There are 16 residues in the CDR3. Trimming took 2 bases from V and 2 from J, leaving 15 bases between them. The CDR3 reads CASSYQWGNTNTEAFF. The CDR3 nucleotides are TGTGCCAGCAGTTACCAATGGGGCAACACTAACACTGAAGCTTTCTTT.

The J gene is TRBJ1-3, the V gene TRBV6-2 or TRBV6-3; TRBD1 might be the D (5 bases). CDR3 length equals 14 residues. The germline V gene encodes CDR1 MNHEY and CDR2 SVGEGT. Trimming took off 4 bases at V and 4 bases at J, with 11 bases between the two ends. This chain's CDR3 is CASSSRVGGNTIYF. The CDR3 DNA follows: TGTGCCAGCAGTTCCAGGGTTGGAGGAAACACCATATATTTT.

The chain employs TRBV15 and TRBJ2-7; 8 nucleotides match TRBD1. J lost 3 bases, V lost 4 bases, and 2 bases had no gene match. The CDR3 consists of 13 residues. In germline, CDR1 is LNHNV, CDR2 YYDKDF (reference sequence). CDR3 sequence: CATSTDRVYEQYF. CDR3 nucleotide sequence: TGTGCCACCAGCACGGACAGGGTCTACGAGCAGTACTTC.

The chain is built from TRBV7-3 and TRBJ2-5; TRBD2 matches at 13 bases. The CDR3 is made up of 14 amino acids. J gave up 9 bases and V 5 bases, and 6 bases lay outside the gene matches. CDR1 and CDR2 from the germline V gene are SGHTA and FQGTGA. The DNA for the CDR3 is TGTGCCAGCAGCCTCGGGACTAGCGGGGCCGCCCAGTACTTC. Translating gives CASSLGTSGAAQYF.

The chain uses TRBV18 and TRBJ2-1, with TRBD2 matching 9 bases. The CDR3 is 15 residues long. The junction had 0 bases not matched to a gene; V was cut back by 0 bases and J by 3 bases. Germline V gene data show CDR1 as KGHSH and CDR2 as LQKENI. CDR3 protein: CASSPPAGGYNEQFF. CDR3 DNA: TGTGCCAGCTCACCACCAGCGGGAGGCTACAATGAGCAGTTCTTC.

The V call is TRBV19, the J call TRBJ2-7; TRBD2 aligns across 11 bases. The germline V gene encodes CDR1 LNHDA and CDR2 SQIVND (reference sequence). Losses at the gene ends were 10 bases for V and 4 bases for J; bases not matched to a gene: 6. This CDR3 is 13 amino acids long. The CDR3 sequence: CATQLAGEYEQYF. In DNA form, the CDR3 reads TGTGCCACCCAACTAGCGGGGGAATACGAGCAGTACTTC. Using reference TRBV19 and TRBJ2-7 for the parts outside the CDR3, the full variable domain is DGGITQSPKYLFRKEGQNVTLSCEQNLNHDAMYWYRQDPGQGLRLIYYSQIVNDFQKGDIAEGYSVSREKKESFPLTVTSAQKNPTAFYLCATQLAGEYEQYFGPGTRLTVT.

The V gene is TRBV23-1, the J gene TRBJ1-3; the D gene is possibly TRBD1 (6 bases). TRBV23-1 counts as an open reading frame of uncertain function. The CDR3 spans 13 residues. Trimming pared 10 bases from V and 3 bases from J, leaving 13 bases between. For the CDR3, the DNA is TGCGCCATCCCTCAGGGGTTTGGAAACACCATATATTTT. This translates into CAIPQGFGNTIYF.

The rearrangement joins TRBV5-1 to TRBJ2-1; D may be TRBD1 (6 bases). Germline CDR1 and CDR2: SGHRS and YFSETQ. V lost 2 bases, J lost 7 bases, and 16 bases lay in between. The CDR3 has 15 amino acids. CDR3 residues: CASSLQGSMGNEQFF. In DNA form, the CDR3 reads TGCGCCAGCAGCTTACAGGGATCGATGGGGAATGAGCAGTTCTTC.

This clone has just a few counts. The chain is built from TRBV12-5 and TRBJ2-3; D is possibly TRBD2 (6 bases). Germline assignment: CDR1 LGHNT and CDR2 FRNRAP. This CDR3 is built from 15 residues. The V end lost 3 bases, the J end lost 2 bases, and 12 bases lay between the germline ends. This CDR3 is CASGFGSGYTDTQYF. CDR3 sequence (DNA): TGTGCTAGTGGTTTCGGTAGCGGCTACACAGATACGCAGTATTTT.

J is TRBJ2-1 and V is TRBV13, with TRBD2 matching 8 bases. The CDR3 totals 15 residues. Germline V CDR1 and CDR2: PRHDT, FYEKMQ (reference sequence). V shed 5 bases and J 5 bases; nucleotides not matched to a gene: 8. The CDR3 protein is CASSPRGSGNNEQFF. As DNA, the CDR3 is TGTGCCAGCAGCCCCCGAGGTAGCGGGAACAATGAGCAGTTCTTC.

V is TRBV6-5 and J is TRBJ2-7; perhaps TRBD2 as D (6 bases). The CDR3 is 13 residues long. The germline V gene encodes CDR1 MNHEY and CDR2 SVGAGI. Trimming shortened V by 6 bases and J by 7 bases, and 16 bases separated the two germline ends. The CDR3 region is CASSRDFVGEQYF. CDR3 DNA sequence: TGTGCCAGCAGCCGGGACTTCGTCGGGGAGCAGTACTTC.

V gene TRBV19 combines with J gene TRBJ1-2; 10 bases match TRBD1. The CDR3 runs 14 residues. The V and J ends lost 4 bases and 9 bases, in that order; junction bases with no gene match: 8. CDR1 is LNHDA, CDR2 SQIVND, per germline (reference sequence). This CDR3 is CASSRPGQGFRYTF. The CDR3 DNA reads as TGTGCCAGTAGTAGGCCGGGACAGGGGTTTCGCTACACCTTC.

The chain combines TRBV5-1 with TRBJ1-5; the match to TRBD1 covers 8 bases. The trim removed 7 bases at V and 6 bases at J, leaving 6 bases unmatched. The germline gives CDR1 SGHRS, CDR2 YFSETQ. This CDR3 comprises 13 residues. The CDR3 region is CASAGGPRQPQHF. For the CDR3, the DNA is TGCGCCAGCGCAGGGGGCCCGCGTCAGCCCCAGCATTTT.

The chain carries TRBV19 and TRBJ1-4, with D hard to call. Germline V CDR1 and CDR2: LNHDA, SQIVND (reference sequence). Trimming stripped 3 bases from V and 7 bases from J, with 9 bases between. The CDR3 contains 13 residues. CDR3 in DNA: TGTGCCAGTAGTATGTTTGGCCCTGAAAAACTGTTTTTT. It encodes CASSMFGPEKLFF. Supplemented by reference TRBV19 and TRBJ1-4, the full variable domain reads DGGITQSPKYLFRKEGQNVTLSCEQNLNHDAMYWYRQDPGQGLRLIYYSQIVNDFQKGDIAEGYSVSREKKESFPLTVTSAQKNPTAFYLCASSMFGPEKLFFGSGTQLSVL.

This rearrangement joins TRBV4-1 to TRBJ2-7, with 9 bases aligning to TRBD1. Germline lookup yields CDR1 MGHRA and CDR2 YSYEKL. V dropped 4 bases and J dropped 0; count of bases not matched to a gene: 7. The CDR3 sequence is 16 residues long. The CDR3 DNA reads TGCGCCAGCAGCCCCTTTGGGACAGGGAGCTCCTACGAGCAGTACTTC. It specifies CASSPFGTGSSYEQYF.

The chain recombines TRBV27 with TRBJ2-1; 9 bases align to TRBD2. The V gene end was trimmed by 3 bases and the J gene end by 5 bases; junction bases not matched to a gene: 14. The CDR3 totals 18 residues. Germline V CDR1 and CDR2: MNHEY, SMNVEV (reference sequence). CDR3 in DNA: TGTGCCAGCAGTTTCAGACAGACCCGTCGCGGGAGGGACAATGAGCAGTTCTTC. Translating it yields CASSFRQTRRGRDNEQFF.